This T cell receptor beta chain was identified in a study of CD8 T cells in Susac syndrome. The table lists this clonotype with a few counts. The sequenced target, TCR beta, came from blood CD8+ and CD4+ T cells. TEMRA cells were FACS-enriched, while CD8+ and CD4+ T cells were negatively isolated. After removal of 5 bases from V and 7 bases from J, the junction contained 13 bases not matched to a gene. Germline CDR1 is SGHTA and CDR2 is FQGNSA. The CDR3 extends over 16 amino acids. With random hexamers, reverse transcription was performed on roughly 0.45 to 1 ug of RNA. The method of amplification for TCR beta CDR3 was immunoSEQ multiplex PCR, covering 54 Vbeta and 13 Jbeta. TCRdb re-called the immunoSEQ multiplex PCR reads through MiXCR, storing one row per CDR3 protein. The sample lists about 210,000 distinct CDR3 sequences; roughly 92% were seen once.

V gene TRBV7-2 combines with J gene TRBJ2-5; 10 positions match TRBD2. Sequenced input: CD4+ T cells from PBMCs. The sequence was collected from a human donor in good health. The CDR3 protein is CASSQAVAGGSGTQYF. The DNA of the CDR3 is TGTGCCAGCAGCCAGGCCGTAGCGGGGGGCTCGGGGACCCAGTACTTC.